Presented here are 2 T cell receptor beta chains from one specimen sequenced in a study of beta chain features in type 1 diabetes. The study, taken as a whole, reports: All four CD4+ subsets of Type 1 diabetes patients contained TCRB CDR3s that were moderately but significantly shorter.

These TCRs' antigens remain unknown. Expressed TCRB transcripts were sequenced, since all the RNA that had been isolated was reverse transcribed. The repertoire was sequenced with immunoSEQ multiplex PCR; TCRdb's copy has only in-frame clones and lacks some. Among about 400,000 clones listed, over 9.5% were seen once. Material for sequencing was naive CD4+ T cells from blood. The receptors originated from a young woman with type 1 diabetes.

This clone has just a few counts. The rearrangement uses TRBV7-2 and TRBJ2-1; 8 bases align to TRBD2. This CDR3 comprises 15 residues. Germline lookup yields CDR1 SGHTA and CDR2 FQGNSA. The ends lost 1 base at V and 2 bases at J; junction bases unmatched: 1. Here the CDR3 DNA reads TGTGCCAGCAGCTTAGATAGCGGGGCCTACAATGAGCAGTTCTTC. The encoded protein is CASSLDSGAYNEQFF.

The sample holds a few counts of this clone. The chain uses TRBV29-1 and TRBJ2-1; TRBD2 might be the D (6 bases). Between the trimmed V and J ends, which lost 0 bases and 6 bases, there was a span of 15 bases. Germline V CDR1 and CDR2: SQVTM, ANQGSEA. The CDR3 has 15 amino acids. The CDR3 sequence is CSVEDRRGWGNEQFF. The CDR3 region has the DNA TGCAGCGTTGAAGACCGGAGGGGATGGGGCAATGAGCAGTTCTTC.